Listed here are 14 T cell receptor beta chains from one sample, sequenced in a study of OX40 agonist ivuxolimab in advanced cancers. Method: immunoSEQ multiplex PCR; TCRdb's copy keeps in-frame clones and lacks some. The data hold 20,000 to 30,000 clones, with roughly 90% observed a single time. The sample here was CD4+ or CD8+ T cells sorted from blood, taken in a trial of the OX40 agonist ivuxolimab. Receptors were obtained from an adult with an advanced solid tumor such as melanoma, head and neck, liver or kidney cancer.

The chain is built from TRBV7-9 and TRBJ2-7, with D possibly TRBD2 on 6 matching bases. The length of the CDR3 is 17 residues. With 2 bases removed from V and 1 base from J, the gap between germline ends came to 18 bases. Germline V gene data show CDR1 as SEHNR and CDR2 as FQNEAQ (reference sequence). CDR3 loop: CASSLSSGAGNSYEQYF. The CDR3 region has the DNA TGTGCCAGCAGCTTATCATCCGGGGCGGGAAATTCCTACGAGCAGTACTTC.

Only a few counts were recorded for this clone. This chain uses TRBV4-1 with TRBJ2-1; D might be TRBD1 (5 bases). V was trimmed by 0 bases and J by 1 base, leaving 13 bases between them. Germline V CDR1 and CDR2: MGHRA, YSYEKL. The CDR3 totals 17 residues. CDR3 sequence: CASSQEGAQGSYNEQFF. The CDR3 DNA reads TGCGCCAGCAGCCAAGAAGGGGCCCAGGGTTCCTACAATGAGCAGTTCTTC.

This chain uses TRBV28 with TRBJ2-5, with 9 bases lining up with TRBD1. CDR1 is MDHEN, CDR2 SYDVKM, per germline. The CDR3 is 14 residues long. The V segment lost 5 bases and the J segment 4 bases; nucleotides outside the gene matches: 5. CDR3 residues: CASSPQGARETQYF. CDR3 nucleotide sequence: TGTGCCAGCAGTCCACAGGGGGCTCGAGAGACCCAGTACTTC.

Within the sample, this clone is large. The V and J genes are TRBV6-5 and TRBJ1-1; D ambiguous. Germline CDR1 and CDR2: MNHEY and SVGAGI. V was cut by 6 bases and J by 12 bases, with 23 bases left in between. This CDR3 region has 14 residues. The CDR3 spells CASSPEFRHPVTFF. The CDR3 nucleotides are TGTGCCAGCAGCCCCGAATTCAGGCATCCCGTGACTTTCTTT.

The rearrangement links TRBV25-1 to TRBJ2-1, with D possibly TRBD2 on 6 matching bases. Germline lookup yields CDR1 MGHDK and CDR2 SYGVNS. V was shortened by 3 bases and J by 0 bases, with 9 bases between the two germline ends. The CDR3 covers 15 residues. The CDR3 loop is CASSETRDSYNEQFF. CDR3 DNA sequence: TGTGCCAGCAGTGAGACGCGGGACTCCTACAATGAGCAGTTCTTC.

V gene TRBV6-5 combines with J gene TRBJ2-2; 11 bases agree with TRBD2. Trimming removed 6 bases from V and 6 bases from J; junction bases left unmatched: 6. Germline V lookup: CDR1 MNHEY, CDR2 SVGAGI. The CDR3 loop spans 15 amino acids. CDR3 bases: TGTGCCAGCAGAAATAGCGGGGGGGCCCCCGGGGAGCTGTTTTTT. As protein: CASRNSGGAPGELFF.

The chain uses TRBV4-2 and TRBJ2-1; 9 bases match TRBD1. Losses at the gene ends were 2 bases for V and 3 bases for J; bases not matched to a gene: 5. In germline, CDR1 is LGHNA, CDR2 YNFKEQ. The CDR3 sequence is 16 residues long. In DNA, the CDR3 is TGTGCCAGCAGCCAATCACCGGGACAGGGCTACAATGAGCAGTTCTTC. Translating it yields CASSQSPGQGYNEQFF.

This chain links TRBV27 with TRBJ1-6, with D perhaps TRBD1 (5 bases). Trimming took off 0 bases at V and 1 base at J, with 10 bases between the two ends. Looked up from germline, CDR1 is MNHEY and CDR2 is SMNVEV (reference sequence). This CDR3 contains 17 residues. CDR3 sequence: CASSLSGAKSYNSPLHF. The DNA for the CDR3 is TGTGCCAGCAGTTTATCAGGGGCGAAATCCTATAATTCACCCCTCCACTTT.

This clone was found once. The CDR3 sequence is CAISDLGQGAYEQYF. CDR3 nucleotide sequence: TGTGCCATCAGTGACCTCGGGCAGGGGGCCTACGAGCAGTACTTC. This chain uses TRBV10-3 with TRBJ2-7; TRBD1 agrees at 7 bases. V shed 3 bases, J shed 2 bases, and the junction held 7 bases outside the gene matches. Per germline, CDR1 ENHRY and CDR2 SYGVKD. The CDR3 extends over 15 amino acids.

The V and J genes are TRBV5-6 and TRBJ1-1, with D possibly being TRBD1 (6 bases). The CDR3 has 16 amino acids. Germline V gene lookup returns CDR1 SGHDT and CDR2 YYEEEE. Trimming left V 0 bases short and J 4 bases short, with 16 bases between. Here the CDR3 DNA reads TGTGCCAGCAGCTTGGTACAGGGCAGGGTGAGCACTGAAGCTTTCTTT. Its protein product is CASSLVQGRVSTEAFF.

The V and J genes are TRBV6-5 and TRBJ1-6; D remains ambiguous. V was shortened by 0 bases and J by 8 bases, with 14 bases between the two germline ends. CDR3 length: 16 amino acids. In germline, CDR1 is MNHEY, CDR2 SVGAGI. CDR3 in DNA: TGTGCCAGCAGTTACTCGAAGTTCCCGCCTGATTCACCCCTCCACTTT. Translating gives CASSYSKFPPDSPLHF.

The V gene is TRBV9, the J gene TRBJ2-2; D ambiguous. Trimming stripped 4 bases from V and 0 bases from J, with 13 bases between. Germline V gene sequence: CDR1 SGDLS, CDR2 YYNGEE. There are 16 residues in the CDR3. The CDR3 loop is CASSPQPLANTGELFF. In nucleotides, the CDR3 is TGTGCCAGCAGCCCACAGCCCCTTGCGAACACCGGGGAGCTGTTTTTT.

The rearrangement links TRBV5-8 to TRBJ1-5; D is unclear. The CDR3 extends over 15 amino acids. V was shortened by 2 bases and J by 4 bases, with 13 bases between the two germline ends. Germline V CDR1 and CDR2: SGHTS, YDEGEE. CDR3 in amino acids: CASSLGRDPNQPQHF. DNA for the CDR3: TGTGCCAGCAGCTTAGGGAGGGATCCTAATCAGCCCCAGCATTTT.

The genes are TRBV18 and TRBJ2-5, with 7 bases lining up with TRBD1. This CDR3 has 16 amino acids. Germline V gives CDR1 KGHSH, CDR2 LQKENI. V shed 2 bases and J 4 bases; nucleotides not matched to a gene: 10. The CDR3 loop is CASSPGGQILGETQYF. The CDR3, as DNA: TGTGCCAGCTCACCAGGGGGACAGATTCTCGGAGAGACCCAGTACTTC.